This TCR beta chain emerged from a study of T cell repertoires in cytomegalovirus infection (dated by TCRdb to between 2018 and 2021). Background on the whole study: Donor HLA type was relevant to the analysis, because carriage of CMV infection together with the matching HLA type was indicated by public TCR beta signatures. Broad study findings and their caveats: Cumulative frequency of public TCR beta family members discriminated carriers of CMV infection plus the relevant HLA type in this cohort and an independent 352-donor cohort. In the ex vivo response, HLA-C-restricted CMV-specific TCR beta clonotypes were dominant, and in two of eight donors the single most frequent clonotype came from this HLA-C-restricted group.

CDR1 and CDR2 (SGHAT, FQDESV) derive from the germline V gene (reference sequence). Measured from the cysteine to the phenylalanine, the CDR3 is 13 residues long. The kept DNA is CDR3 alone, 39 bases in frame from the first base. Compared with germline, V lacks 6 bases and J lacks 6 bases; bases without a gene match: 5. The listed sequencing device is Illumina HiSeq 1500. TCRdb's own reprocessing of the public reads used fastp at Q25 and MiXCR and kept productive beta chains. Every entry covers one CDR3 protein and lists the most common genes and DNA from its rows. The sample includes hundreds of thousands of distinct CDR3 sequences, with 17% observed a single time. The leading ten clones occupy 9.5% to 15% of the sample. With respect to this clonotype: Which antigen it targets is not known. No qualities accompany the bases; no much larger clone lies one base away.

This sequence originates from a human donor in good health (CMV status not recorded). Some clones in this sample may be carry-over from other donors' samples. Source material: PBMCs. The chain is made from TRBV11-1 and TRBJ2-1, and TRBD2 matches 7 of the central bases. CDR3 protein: CASSWASGNEQFF. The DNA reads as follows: TGTGCCAGCAGTTGGGCTAGCGGCAATGAGCAGTTCTTC.